What follows are 11 T cell receptor beta chains derived from one specimen sequenced in a study of Graves' ophthalmopathy and Graves' hyperthyroidism. RNA transcripts yielded amplified TCR beta CDR3 regions. Second-round multiplex PCR followed a first-round RT-PCR using HTBI primers. TCRdb reanalysed the multiplex PCR reads using MiXCR and keeps one entry per CDR3 protein. The sample yields about 700,000 distinct CDR3 sequences, about 38% seen once. Material for sequencing was peripheral blood. These TCRs come from an adult man with Graves' ophthalmopathy.

This clonotype was observed a single time. Likely a read error: the CDR3 ends without its conserved phenylalanine or tryptophan. The DNA is omitted, as the CDR3 cannot be located on it reliably, and the CDR3 follows TCRdb's listing. V is TRBV7-2 and J is TRBJ1-3; the table's D gene call, TRBD1, was not cross checked with the DNA. CDR1 SGHTA and CDR2 FQGNSA come from the germline V gene. The CDR3 spans 9 residues, counting both ends. The CDR3: CASSLGTGI.

This clonotype was found many times. V usage is TRBV7-9 and J usage is TRBJ1-5; D is ambiguous. V lost 5 bases, J lost 4 bases, and 12 bases lay in between. The CDR3 extends over 14 amino acids. CDR1 is SEHNR, CDR2 FQNEAQ, per germline (reference sequence). The CDR3 spells CASSHEGGNQPQHF. The CDR3 DNA is TGTGCCAGCAGCCACGAGGGCGGGAATCAGCCCCAGCATTTT.

The chain's CDR3 is CARPSGGQETQYF. CDR3 DNA sequence: TGTGCCAGACCTAGCGGGGGGCAAGAGACCCAGTACTTC. The chain combines TRBV9 with TRBJ2-5, with 11 bases that match TRBD2. V lost 8 bases, J lost 2 bases, and 2 bases stayed unmatched. The CDR3 length is 13 residues. The V gene's germline CDR1 is SGDLS and CDR2 YYNGEE.

J is TRBJ1-6 and V is TRBV7-2, with a tentative D call TRBD1 (6 bases). V was pared by 2 bases and J by 13 bases, with 15 bases between. CDR3 size: 14 residues. Germline CDR1 and CDR2: SGHTA and FQGNSA. The CDR3 bases are TGTGCCAGCAGCTTAAGGACAGCCTTGCGGCCCCTCCACTTT. Translation: CASSLRTALRPLHF.

This clonotype was seen only once. An end of the junction does not agree with germline; a read error may underlie this. This chain links TRBV10-3 with TRBJ2-7, with a tentative D call TRBD1 (5 bases). This CDR3 is built from 17 residues. Looked up from germline, CDR1 is ENHRY and CDR2 is SYGVKD. The CDR3 nucleotides are TGTGCCAGCAGTTACCCCGACTCAGGGATTGCCTCCTACGAGCAGTACTTC. Its translation: CASSYPDSGIASYEQYF.

Only a few counts were recorded for this clonotype. The junction departs from germline at one end; a sequencing error may be responsible. The genes are TRBV11-2 and TRBJ1-5; D possibly corresponds to TRBD1 (5 bases). Per germline, CDR1 SGHAT and CDR2 FQNNGV. The CDR3 is made up of 15 amino acids. The CDR3 DNA follows: TGTGCCAACAGCAACGGAGGGGTCGGCAATCAGCCCCAGCATTTT. Translated: CANSNGGVGNQPQHF.

This clonotype was observed many times. This sequence joins TRBV11-2 and TRBJ2-5; the match to TRBD2 covers 10 bases. This CDR3 has 15 residues. Trimming at V came to 8 bases and at J to 4 bases, leaving 10 bases not matched to a gene. Germline V CDR1 and CDR2: SGHAT, FQNNGV. CDR3 region: CASAKAGGLGETQYF. In nucleotides, the CDR3 is TGTGCCAGCGCAAAAGCGGGGGGGCTCGGAGAGACCCAGTACTTC.

This rearrangement joins TRBV2 to TRBJ2-2; unclear D gene. Germline V CDR1 and CDR2: SNHLY, FYNNEI. V was clipped by 8 bases and J by 7 bases, with 14 bases between them. This CDR3 comprises 13 residues. The CDR3 coding sequence is TGTGCCAGCCAAGAGAGCCAGATCGGGGAGCTGTTTTTT. Translated, it gives CASQESQIGELFF.

The chain joins TRBV7-3 to TRBJ2-6, with D perhaps TRBD2 (6 bases). The CDR3 runs 13 residues. Between the trimmed V and J ends, which lost 6 bases and 16 bases, there was a span of 19 bases. CDR1 SGHTA and CDR2 FQGTGA come from the germline V gene. The CDR3 sequence: CASSGSGVGELTF. The CDR3 nucleotides read TGTGCCAGCAGTGGGTCGGGGGTCGGGGAGCTGACTTTC.

The rearrangement links TRBV24-1 to TRBJ2-5; 7 bases line up with TRBD1. The CDR3 contains 17 residues. CDR1 is KGHDR and CDR2 is SFDVKD in the germline V gene. J was trimmed by 1 base and V by 2 bases; bases with no gene match: 9. The CDR3 sequence is CATSDSQGRWGQETQYF. Here the CDR3 DNA reads TGTGCCACCAGTGATTCACAGGGGCGGTGGGGCCAAGAGACCCAGTACTTC.

The genes are TRBV10-3 and TRBJ1-3, with 7 bases matching TRBD1. The CDR3 has 13 amino acids. The germline gives CDR1 ENHRY, CDR2 SYGVKD. V gave up 7 bases and J gave up 7 bases; unmatched junction bases: 7. CDR3 loop: CAITQDRMNTIYF. The CDR3 DNA is TGTGCCATCACCCAGGACAGGATGAACACCATATATTTT.